This T cell receptor (beta chain) comes out of a study of cytomegalovirus exposure and HLA in healthy donors. Study overall: The same platform was used for the 130 or so validation repertoires and the roughly 700 first-cohort repertoires, a later analysis reported.

Profiling relied on immunoSEQ multiplex PCR, and the TCRdb table lists in-frame clones only, not all of them. Among 55,000 to 75,000 clones listed, about 90% were seen once. Material: PBMCs. The clonotype originates from a man aged 18 to 29 in good health and CMV-seronegative.

CDR3 coding DNA: TGTGCCAGCAGCTCGCACAGGGACCACTCTGGAAACACCATATATTTT. The encoded protein is CASSSHRDHSGNTIYF. This chain joins TRBV7-2 and TRBJ1-3; D might be TRBD1 (6 bases). Germline V gene data show CDR1 as SGHTA and CDR2 as FQGNSA. V lost 4 bases and J 0 bases, leaving 13 bases between the germline ends. The CDR3 runs 16 residues.